These 26 T cell receptor beta chains originate from one sample sequenced in a study of graft-versus-host responses after intestinal transplantation. These receptors' antigens are unknown. Sequenced by immunoSEQ multiplex PCR; TCRdb stores in-frame clones only, minus some. The sample holds roughly 38,000 clones; 93% are singletons and the top ten take 21%. Specimen: unstimulated CD8+ T cells sorted from spleen or lymph node cells, collected before transplant. These receptors all come from a human donor who was the organ donor for an intestinal transplant.

The J gene is TRBJ2-7, the V gene TRBV6-1, with 9 positions matching TRBD1. With V trimmed by 6 bases and J by 5 bases, 8 bases remained unmatched. This CDR3 comprises 14 residues. CDR1 is MNHNS, CDR2 SASEGT, per germline. CDR3 region: CASSTDRGYHEQYF. The CDR3 DNA sequence: TGTGCCAGCAGCACCGACAGGGGGTACCACGAGCAGTACTTC.

V gene TRBV5-8 combines with J gene TRBJ2-5, with D hard to call. The DNA end favors TRBJ2-7, so the J call may be wrong. CDR1 and CDR2 (germline): SGHTS, YDEGEE. CDR3 size: 17 residues. CDR3 DNA sequence: TGTGCCAGCAGCTTAAACAGTCATCAGCAGGATTTCAACGAGCAGTACTTC. The encoded protein is CASSLNSHQQDFNEQYF.

This chain joins TRBV6-1 and TRBJ1-2; D is unresolved. CDR1 MNHNS and CDR2 SASEGT come from the germline V gene. CDR3 size: 14 residues. V was clipped by 2 bases and J by 0 bases, with 7 bases between them. As DNA, the CDR3 is TGTGCCAGCAGTGAACAGGCCGCTAACTATGGCTACACCTTC. Translating gives CASSEQAANYGYTF.

This chain connects TRBV7-9 to TRBJ2-7, with 10 bases matching TRBD2. Per the germline V gene, CDR1 is SEHNR and CDR2 is FQNEAQ (reference sequence). This CDR3 region has 17 residues. V shed 1 base, J shed 4 bases, and the junction held 10 bases outside the gene matches. Written as DNA, the CDR3 is TGTGCCAGCAGCTTAGGACGGAGGACTAGCGGAGCTTACGAGCAGTACTTC. Its protein product is CASSLGRRTSGAYEQYF.

This chain links TRBV5-5 with TRBJ2-3, with 12 bases identical to TRBD2. The CDR3 totals 16 residues. Germline-derived CDR1 and CDR2 are SGHKS and YYEKEE (reference sequence). With V trimmed by 2 bases and J by 5 bases, 6 bases remained unmatched. CDR3 sequence: CASSFGLAGRVDTQYF. CDR3 nucleotides: TGTGCCAGCAGCTTTGGACTAGCGGGACGGGTAGATACGCAGTATTTT.

This chain links TRBV25-1 with TRBJ1-2; tentatively, D is TRBD1 (6 bases). V was cut by 2 bases and J by 1 base, with 8 bases left in between. The length of the CDR3 is 14 residues. The germline V gene has CDR1 MGHDK and CDR2 SYGVNS. Here the CDR3 DNA reads TGTGCCAGCAGTGAAGGGGGCGGTAACTATGGCTACACCTTC. Amino acids: CASSEGGGNYGYTF.

The rearrangement uses TRBV5-1 and TRBJ2-5; 8 nucleotides line up with TRBD2. The CDR3 covers 13 residues. The J segment lost 4 bases and the V segment lost 10 bases, leaving 9 bases of the junction unmatched. Looked up from germline, CDR1 is SGHRS and CDR2 is YFSETQ. Here the CDR3 DNA reads TGCGCCTCGGGCGCCGCGGGGGGAGAGACCCAGTACTTC. It codes for CASGAAGGETQYF. The full variable domain, rest sourced from reference TRBV5-1 and TRBJ2-5, is KAGVTQTPRYLIKTRGQQVTLSCSPISGHRSVSWYQQTPGQGLQFLFEYFSETQRNKGNFPGRFSGRQFSNSRSEMNVSTLELGDSALYLCASGAAGGETQYFGPGTRLLVL.

The CDR3 nucleotides are TGCGCCAGCAGCCAAGGAGTTAACAGGGAGGTCAGCACAGATACGCAGTATTTT. It is translated as CASSQGVNREVSTDTQYF. V and J are TRBV4-3 and TRBJ2-3; either TRBD1 or TRBD2 may fit D (6 bases each). CDR1 and CDR2 from the germline V gene are LGHNA and YSLEER. The length of the CDR3 is 18 residues. Trimming took off 1 base at V and 0 bases at J, with 17 bases between the two ends.

The chain is built from TRBV28 and TRBJ1-5; D is perhaps TRBD1 (6 bases). This CDR3 has 17 amino acids. Germline CDR1 is MDHEN and CDR2 is SYDVKM. Trimming took off 5 bases at V and 2 bases at J, with 19 bases between the two ends. The CDR3, as DNA: TGTGCCAGCAGTCACCCAGGGGATTCCTATGGCAATCAGCCCCAGCATTTT. Translated, it gives CASSHPGDSYGNQPQHF.

This sequence joins TRBV4-1 and TRBJ2-5, with TRBD2 matching 10 bases. CDR1 and CDR2 from the germline V gene are MGHRA and YSYEKL. The CDR3 length is 17 residues. V lost 2 bases and J lost 1; bases outside the gene matches: 7. The DNA for the CDR3 is TGCGCCAGCAGCCAAACCCTAGCGGGAGATCTCCAAGAGACCCAGTACTTC. Residues: CASSQTLAGDLQETQYF.

The chain carries TRBV27 and TRBJ2-1, with D unresolved. Trimming cost V 5 bases and J 9 bases, with 11 bases left between them. CDR3 length: 12 amino acids. Germline assignment: CDR1 MNHEY and CDR2 SMNVEV (reference sequence). This CDR3 reads CASSPLGGEQFF. CDR3 coding DNA: TGTGCCAGCAGTCCACTGGGTGGTGAGCAGTTCTTC.

The chain uses TRBV5-1 and TRBJ2-7; 8 positions match TRBD2. The CDR3 consists of 15 residues. Germline CDR1 is SGHRS and CDR2 is YFSETQ. The ends lost 4 bases at V and 4 bases at J; junction bases unmatched: 10. CDR3 bases: TGCGCCAGCAGCCCAACCGGGACTAGGAATTACGAGCAGTACTTC. This gives the protein CASSPTGTRNYEQYF.

This chain uses TRBV28 with TRBJ2-2; TRBD2 is a possible D gene (7 bases). The CDR3 extends over 15 amino acids. With 5 bases removed from V and 6 bases from J, the gap between germline ends came to 16 bases. Germline loops: CDR1 MDHEN, CDR2 SYDVKM. The CDR3 here is CASSAGGGSPGELFF. DNA of the CDR3: TGTGCCAGCAGTGCTGGGGGCGGGAGTCCCGGGGAGCTGTTTTTT.

The V call is TRBV4-1, the J call TRBJ2-3, with TRBD2 as a possible D gene (5 bases). Germline V CDR1 and CDR2: MGHRA, YSYEKL. The germline V and J ends were trimmed by 3 bases and 1 base, with 5 bases remaining between them. The CDR3 runs to 13 residues. The CDR3 spells CASSHSGTDTQYF. The DNA for the CDR3 is TGCGCCAGCAGCCATAGCGGCACAGATACGCAGTATTTT.

The chain is built from TRBV28 and TRBJ2-1; the match to TRBD2 covers 13 bases. V lost 1 base and J lost 5; bases outside the gene matches: 17. This CDR3 comprises 21 residues. Per the germline V gene, CDR1 is MDHEN and CDR2 is SYDVKM. CDR3 nucleotide sequence: TGTGCCAGCAGTTTATATTCCAGATCCCGGACTAGCGGGAGTTTCGACAATGAGCAGTTCTTC. This sequence encodes CASSLYSRSRTSGSFDNEQFF.

This clone came up once. The rearrangement joins TRBV25-1 to TRBJ2-1, with 10 bases that match TRBD2. The V segment lost 4 bases and the J segment 7 bases; nucleotides outside the gene matches: 13. Germline CDR1 MGHDK, CDR2 SYGVNS. This CDR3 spans 17 amino acids. CDR3 bases: TGTGCCAGCAGTGCCTATCTAGCGGGAGTTGTAGGAAATGAGCAGTTCTTC. Translation: CASSAYLAGVVGNEQFF.

The rearrangement joins TRBV27 to TRBJ1-1; no reliable D call. Germline assignment: CDR1 MNHEY and CDR2 SMNVEV (reference sequence). CDR3 length: 13 amino acids. Trimming pared 3 bases from V and 4 bases from J, leaving 9 bases between. This chain's CDR3 is CASSFTPLTEAFF. The CDR3 DNA follows: TGTGCCAGCAGTTTTACACCGCTCACTGAAGCTTTCTTT.

The CDR3 here is CASSPGLASYNEQFF. Written as DNA, the CDR3 is TGTGCCAGCAGCCCCGGACTAGCTTCCTACAATGAGCAGTTCTTC. The gene calls are TRBV5-8 and TRBJ2-1, with 8 bases matching TRBD2. The length of the CDR3 is 15 residues. Germline CDR1 reads SGHTS; CDR2 reads YDEGEE. The J segment lost 1 base and the V segment lost 4 bases, leaving 4 bases of the junction unmatched.

The V call is TRBV7-9, the J call TRBJ1-6; maybe TRBD1 (5 bases). The germline V gene encodes CDR1 SEHNR and CDR2 FQNEAQ (reference sequence). Trimming removed 8 bases from V and 8 bases from J, with 16 bases in between. CDR3 length: 14 residues. The CDR3 nucleotides read TGTGCCAGCGGGTCGGGACGAATGGATTCACCCCTCCACTTT. It codes for CASGSGRMDSPLHF.

The V and J genes are TRBV29-1 and TRBJ2-3; D is unclear. Germline V gene lookup returns CDR1 SQVTM and CDR2 ANQGSEA. V was clipped by 4 bases and J by 0 bases, with 8 bases between them. CDR3 length equals 13 residues. The CDR3 DNA follows: TGCAGCGTTGCCCGAGCGAGCACAGATACGCAGTATTTT. Amino acids: CSVARASTDTQYF.

The rearrangement joins TRBV7-2 to TRBJ2-7; D gene unclear. The ends were cut back, 5 bases at V and 2 bases at J, with 10 bases in the middle. The length of the CDR3 is 13 residues. Germline V gives CDR1 SGHTA, CDR2 FQGNSA. The CDR3 here is CASSLPGAYEQYF. DNA of the CDR3: TGTGCCAGCAGCCTCCCAGGCGCCTACGAGCAGTACTTC. Full variable domain (remainder filled in from reference TRBV7-2 and TRBJ2-7): GAGVSQSPSNKVTEKGKDVELRCDPISGHTALYWYRQSLGQGLEFLIYFQGNSAPDKSGLPSDRFSAERTGGSVSTLTIQRTQQEDSAVYLCASSLPGAYEQYFGPGTRLTVT.

This chain uses TRBV28 with TRBJ2-7; a possible D gene is TRBD1 (5 bases). Trimming took off 4 bases at V and 0 bases at J, with 10 bases between the two ends. The germline gives CDR1 MDHEN, CDR2 SYDVKM. The CDR3 extends over 14 amino acids. The CDR3 DNA reads TGTGCCAGCAGTTCCACAGGTTTCTCCTACGAGCAGTACTTC. Protein product: CASSSTGFSYEQYF.

This clone was found a few times. At one end the junction does not follow the germline gene, possibly because of a read error. The sample has other DNA sequences that encode this CDR3 too. The rearrangement links TRBV5-8 to TRBJ1-1; tentatively, D is TRBD1 (5 bases). The V gene's germline CDR1 is SGHTS and CDR2 YDEGEE. CDR3 length: 14 residues. The CDR3 protein is CASSRTRALTEAFF. The DNA for the CDR3 is TGCGCCAGCAGTCGCACCAGGGCCCTAACTGAAGCTTTCTTT. The full variable domain, in which reference TRBV5-8 and TRBJ1-1 provide the parts outside the CDR3, is EAGVTQSPTHLIKTRGQQATLRCSPISGHTSVYWYQQALGLGLQFLLWYDEGEERNRGNFPPRFSGRQFPNYSSELNVNALELEDSALYLCASSRTRALTEAFFGQGTRLTVV.

The J gene is TRBJ2-3, the V gene TRBV28, with 11 bases lining up with TRBD2. V trimming: 0 bases; J trimming: 2 bases; junction bases outside the gene matches: 7. The CDR3 consists of 18 residues. Germline values: CDR1 MDHEN, CDR2 SYDVKM. The CDR3 is CASSLWDTSGSVTDTQYF. The DNA of the CDR3 is TGTGCCAGCAGTTTATGGGACACTAGCGGGAGTGTCACAGATACGCAGTATTTT.

This clone has only one observation. One end of the junction does not line up with germline, which may come from a read error. The gene calls are TRBV6-5 and TRBJ2-2; the D gene is possibly TRBD1 (5 bases). This CDR3 has 15 residues. Germline V CDR1 and CDR2: MNHEY, SVGAGI. CDR3 coding DNA: TGTGCCAGCAATTACCAAGGGGAGAACACCGGGGAGCTGTTTTTT. Translation: CASNYQGENTGELFF.

V and J are TRBV9 and TRBJ2-2; maybe TRBD1 (6 bases). Deletions cut 4 bases from V and 4 bases from J, with 11 bases between. The CDR3 consists of 14 residues. Germline V gene sequence: CDR1 SGDLS, CDR2 YYNGEE. CDR3 region: CASSKTGPTGELFF. The CDR3 DNA follows: TGTGCCAGCAGCAAAACAGGGCCCACCGGGGAGCTGTTTTTT.